The T cell receptor (beta chain) under discussion was sequenced for a study of monozygotic twins with cystic fibrosis (dated by TCRdb to 2020 to 2022). Regarding the research as a whole: Barcoded libraries were made from around 3 micrograms of fragmented DNA using about 16 PCR cycles. TCR beta repertoires were compared within and between 16 monozygotic twin pairs with cystic fibrosis so that genetic influence on V and J gene usage could be assessed. The cohort comprised ten female and six male twin pairs aged about 2.0 to 36.4 years, median around 9 years, mostly children and adolescents. Twins were ranked among 850 to 1,200 cohort participants for weight-for-height and FEVPerc (FEV1 disease centile) at the day of blood sampling. Data for three of the twin pairs had been reported previously in another context.

The full study reports these points: Only a small cohort was studied, and no association of shared CDR3 numbers with age, concordance or disease severity was found. Nucleotide-identical clonotype sharing was significantly higher within monozygotic CF twin pairs than between unrelated CF individuals (P = 0.000026, Mann-Whitney). Simpson clonality was generally low (median approximately 0.0092), which suggests a naive-dominated repertoire, and clonality was higher in the most severely affected patients. V gene usage was most similar to the co-twin in 13 of 16 pairs, and J usage was most similar to the co-twin in 8 of 16 pairs, which suggests genetic constraints.

The twin pairs came from the European Cystic Fibrosis Twin and Sibling Study Cohort, a cohort that recruited patients from 150 to 200 CF clinics across 14 European countries. Both zygosity and CFTR genotype were checked in-house, and zygosity was tested with multiplex PCR across nine short tandem repeat loci. Peripheral blood was sampled from each twin, with clinical parameters recorded on the day of blood sampling. Genomic DNA was isolated from peripheral blood cells with phenol/chloroform and kept in TE buffer at 4 degrees C. Including cysteine and phenylalanine, the CDR3 has 15 amino acids. The kept DNA is CDR3 alone, 45 bases in frame from the first base. CDR1 and CDR2 are read off the germline V gene (reference sequence) as SEHNR and FQNEAQ. V loses 3 bases, J loses 0 bases, and the germline ends lie 10 bases apart. Following the manufacturer's instructions, TCR beta CDR3 regions were amplified by multiplex PCR with the immunoSEQ immune profiling system. Sequencing was performed on an Illumina NextSeq system. For the original study's pipeline: Sequence data were processed on the immunoSEQ Analyzer platform, and clonality was calculated as the square root of Simpson's index of productive rearrangements. V and J usage similarity was measured by Jensen-Shannon distance, and CDR3 generation probabilities were computed with OLGA. Shared CDR3 sequences were searched in the immuneACCESS database (August 2020) and in VDJdb (December 2020). Sourced from immuneACCESS, this table was stored by TCRdb with only in-frame sequences that have V and J called. A share of the clones is absent; for the studies checked, an unresolved V gene accounts for under half, and the remainder has no known explanation. The D gene and trimming were derived from the DNA, and the V and J assignments and clone size from that table. In this sample the table shows roughly 940 clones, over 85% of which occur a single time. The ten largest account for around 2.9% of the sample.

A note on this clone: There is no known antigen for this receptor. No base-level quality is on record; no much larger clone is a single base apart.

Rearrangement joined TRBV7-9 to TRBJ2-3, with the identity of the D gene unclear. The receptor was derived from a boy between 10 and 17 years old with cystic fibrosis. The source material was blood. Here the CDR3 is given as CASSFLGRSTDTQYF. DNA sequence: TGTGCCAGCAGCTTTCTGGGCAGGAGCACAGATACGCAGTATTTT.